This TCR beta chain was sequenced during a study of CD8+ T cells in alopecia areata. The length of the CDR3 is 17 residues. Trimming took off 2 bases at V and 4 bases at J, with 20 bases between the two ends. Germline CDR1 reads MGHRA; CDR2 reads YSYEKL. cDNA prepared by RNA extraction and subsequent reverse transcription served as the template for sequencing. This table comes from immunoSEQ multiplex PCR, and its TCRdb copy is limited to in-frame clones, with some not included. This sample has about 150,000 clones; less than 65% occur once, and the top ten carry 30% to 45%. From PBMCs, CD4+ and CD8+ T cells were sorted. This clone was picked up a small number of times. No antigen is known for it. Findings and caveats of the study: Affected lesional scalp, above all in alopecia totalis/universalis, was more clonal than normal scalp. Clarity of TCR sharing across patients fell short of that in mice, possibly HLA-related.

V is TRBV4-1 and J is TRBJ1-1, with D possibly TRBD1 on 6 matching bases. The TCR originated in a human donor in good health. The sequenced sample was CD8+ T cells sorted from blood. The CDR3 is CASSQSPSRQVTTEAFF. CDR3 coding DNA: TGCGCCAGCAGCCAATCCCCCTCGCGACAGGTTACCACTGAAGCTTTCTTT.